The 27 T cell receptor beta chains presented below share a single source sample, sequenced in a study of cytomegalovirus exposure and HLA in healthy donors. This PCR relied on a set of 60 Vbeta primers and 13 Jbeta primers. Profiling relied on immunoSEQ multiplex PCR, and the TCRdb table lists in-frame clones only, not all of them. The repertoire holds about 160,000 clones, roughly 80% seen once, with around 9.1% in the top ten. The sequenced sample consisted of PBMCs. The receptors here all came from a male donor in good health and CMV-seropositive.

The gene calls are TRBV28 and TRBJ2-1, with D possibly being TRBD2 (5 bases). Germline CDR1 is MDHEN and CDR2 is SYDVKM. The CDR3 is 12 amino acids. Trimming pared 6 bases from V and 4 bases from J, leaving 7 bases between. The CDR3 loop reads CASSAGYNEQFF. The DNA for the CDR3 is TGTGCCAGCAGCGCGGGTTACAATGAGCAGTTCTTC.

V and J are TRBV7-9 and TRBJ1-5; D is perhaps TRBD1 (5 bases). Trimming left V 1 base short and J 5 bases short, with 6 bases between. Germline V gene lookup returns CDR1 SEHNR and CDR2 FQNEAQ (reference sequence). The CDR3 extends over 13 amino acids. The CDR3, as DNA: TGTGCCAGCAGCTTAGGCAGGGATCAGCCCCAGCATTTT. Its protein is CASSLGRDQPQHF.

This clone was picked up a small number of times. The chain combines TRBV30 with TRBJ2-6; D is uncertain. CDR3 size: 13 residues. CDR1 and CDR2 (germline): GTSNPN, SVGIG (reference sequence). V was cut by 4 bases and J by 3 bases, with 7 bases left in between. CDR3 DNA: TGTGCCTGGAAATTTAGTGGGGCCAACGTCCTGACTTTC. It codes for CAWKFSGANVLTF.

This chain links TRBV6-5 with TRBJ1-1; D is perhaps TRBD1 (5 bases). Trimming removed 7 bases from V and 4 bases from J, with 19 bases in between. The CDR3 length is 15 residues. Germline V lookup: CDR1 MNHEY, CDR2 SVGAGI. The DNA of the CDR3 is TGTGCCAGCATAGCCCACGGCAGGGCGGTCACTGAAGCTTTCTTT. This gives the protein CASIAHGRAVTEAFF.

The rearrangement joins TRBV28 to TRBJ1-1; 8 nucleotides line up with TRBD1. Germline trimming cut 5 bases from V and 6 bases from J; bases unmatched to any gene: 14. Per the germline V gene, CDR1 is MDHEN and CDR2 is SYDVKM. The CDR3 has 16 amino acids. CDR3 nucleotides: TGTGCCAGCAGTCGACGGGACAGGTTGGTGAAGGCTGAAGCTTTCTTT. Amino acid sequence: CASSRRDRLVKAEAFF. The entire variable domain, with the rest obtained from reference TRBV28 and TRBJ1-1, is as follows: DVKVTQSSRYLVKRTGEKVFLECVQDMDHENMFWYRQDPGLGLRLIYFSYDVKMKEKGDIPEGYSVSREKKERFSLILESASTNQTSMYLCASSRRDRLVKAEAFFGQGTRLTVV.

The chain employs TRBV6-6 and TRBJ2-7, with D possibly being TRBD1 (6 bases). CDR3 size: 14 residues. V dropped 2 bases and J dropped 2 bases, with 10 bases sitting between them. Germline V gene sequence: CDR1 MNHNY, CDR2 SVGAGI (reference sequence). The CDR3 DNA reads TGTGCCAGCAGTTACCCGGACAGTACCTACGAGCAGTACTTC. Translated: CASSYPDSTYEQYF.

V gene TRBV6-5 combines with J gene TRBJ2-5; 9 nucleotides align to TRBD1. CDR1 and CDR2 from the germline V gene are MNHEY and SVGAGI. This CDR3 is 15 amino acids long. With V trimmed by 5 bases and J by 6 bases, 10 bases remained unmatched. The CDR3 sequence is CASSRTRDRAQTQYF. The CDR3 DNA is TGTGCCAGCAGTCGCACAAGGGACAGGGCACAGACCCAGTACTTC.

The chain employs TRBV7-9 and TRBJ1-1; the D is unclear. The CDR3 spans 12 residues. CDR1 and CDR2 from the germline V gene are SEHNR and FQNEAQ (reference sequence). V lost 3 bases to trimming and J lost 6 bases, with 8 bases between them. CDR3 amino acids: CASSFTQSEAFF. The CDR3 DNA sequence: TGTGCCAGCAGCTTTACGCAGTCTGAAGCTTTCTTT. Looking up the rest from reference TRBV7-9 and TRBJ1-1 gives the full variable domain: DTGVSQNPRHKITKRGQNVTFRCDPISEHNRLYWYRQTLGQGPEFLTYFQNEAQLEKSRLLSDRFSAERPKGSFSTLEIQRTEQGDSAMYLCASSFTQSEAFFGQGTRLTVV.

This clone has a handful of counts. The chain combines TRBV19 with TRBJ2-5; a weak D match, TRBD2 (6 bases). CDR1 is LNHDA and CDR2 is SQIVND in the germline V gene (reference sequence). Deletions cut 9 bases from V and 3 bases from J, with 17 bases between. The CDR3 totals 14 residues. The CDR3 protein is CARIGDGGEETQYF. CDR3 bases: TGTGCCAGAATTGGGGACGGGGGAGAAGAGACCCAGTACTTC.

This clone was counted a few times. The rearrangement uses TRBV5-4 and TRBJ2-3; 11 bases are shared with TRBD2. The V and J ends lost 6 bases and 3 bases, in that order; junction bases with no gene match: 6. The CDR3 consists of 15 residues. Germline V gene data show CDR1 as SGHNT and CDR2 as YYREEE (reference sequence). The CDR3: CASNPGLAVTDTQYF. CDR3 bases: TGTGCCAGCAACCCGGGACTAGCGGTAACAGATACGCAGTATTTT. Together with reference TRBV5-4 and TRBJ2-3, the CDR3 gives the full variable domain: ETGVTQSPTHLIKTRGQQVTLRCSSQSGHNTVSWYQQALGQGPQFIFQYYREEENGRGNFPPRFSGLQFPNYSSELNVNALELDDSALYLCASNPGLAVTDTQYFGPGTRLTVL.

The chain joins TRBV28 to TRBJ2-1; D may be TRBD2 (6 bases). In germline, CDR1 is MDHEN, CDR2 SYDVKM. The CDR3 covers 12 residues. With 9 bases removed from V and 10 bases from J, the gap between germline ends came to 16 bases. CDR3 protein: CASKWGDGEQFF. The CDR3 DNA reads as TGTGCCAGTAAGTGGGGGGACGGGGAGCAGTTCTTC.

This clone showed up just a few times. This chain uses TRBV7-2 with TRBJ2-3; TRBD2 aligns across 7 bases. The CDR3 length is 14 residues. Germline V lookup: CDR1 SGHTA, CDR2 FQGNSA. The V and J ends lost 6 bases and 2 bases, in that order; junction bases with no gene match: 5. The CDR3 protein is CASSRSGNTDTQYF. CDR3 in DNA: TGTGCCAGCAGTCGAAGCGGGAACACAGATACGCAGTATTTT.

The chain links TRBV5-1 to TRBJ2-5; TRBD2 matches at 15 bases. In germline, CDR1 is SGHRS, CDR2 YFSETQ. The CDR3 is made up of 17 amino acids. V dropped 4 bases and J dropped 4; count of bases not matched to a gene: 8. The CDR3 DNA reads as TGCGCCAGCAGCCCCGGTGGACTAGCGGGGGGGCTAGAGACCCAGTACTTC. Translating gives CASSPGGLAGGLETQYF.

The CDR3 DNA reads as TGTGCCAGCAGCTTGGGCGGGACAGGGTGGAACACTGAAGCTTTCTTT. It is translated as CASSLGGTGWNTEAFF. V usage is TRBV5-4 and J usage is TRBJ1-1; 9 bases agree with TRBD1. CDR1 and CDR2 (germline): SGHNT, YYREEE (reference sequence). The CDR3 extends over 16 amino acids. V was pared by 0 bases and J by 1 base, with 4 bases of the junction left unmatched.

The gene calls are TRBV14 and TRBJ1-2; 7 bases align to TRBD1. Losses at the gene ends were 0 bases for V and 8 bases for J; bases not matched to a gene: 3. From germline, CDR1 is SGHDN and CDR2 FVKESK. The CDR3 covers 13 residues. The chain's CDR3 is CASSQDRGRGYTF. CDR3 DNA sequence: TGTGCCAGCAGCCAAGATAGGGGGCGCGGCTACACCTTC.

This clone has a handful of counts. The chain uses TRBV6-5 and TRBJ1-1; D call uncertain. Germline loops: CDR1 MNHEY, CDR2 SVGAGI. The CDR3 is 11 amino acids. V was clipped by 6 bases and J by 5 bases, with 7 bases between them. The CDR3 coding sequence is TGTGCCAGCAGCCCTCGGACTGAAGCTTTCTTT. Protein: CASSPRTEAFF.

The rearrangement joins TRBV18 to TRBJ2-3; D is unresolved. The CDR3 has 16 amino acids. V was cut by 2 bases and J by 0 bases, with 12 bases left in between. The germline CDR1 and CDR2 sequences are KGHSH and LQKENI. The CDR3: CASSPTLAVSTDTQYF. CDR3 nucleotides: TGTGCCAGCTCACCAACCTTGGCGGTTAGCACAGATACGCAGTATTTT.

This clone has just a few counts. This chain links TRBV7-2 with TRBJ1-2, with a weak D call TRBD1 (5 bases). Per the germline V gene, CDR1 is SGHTA and CDR2 is FQGNSA. V lost 0 bases and J 5 bases, leaving 13 bases between the germline ends. This CDR3 region has 15 residues. CDR3 in DNA: TGTGCCAGCAGCTTAGCGGCGAGCGGGACGTATGGCTACACCTTC. Translating gives CASSLAASGTYGYTF.

The genes are TRBV5-1 and TRBJ2-1; the D gene is possibly TRBD1 (5 bases). The CDR3 is 15 amino acids. Germline assignment: CDR1 SGHRS and CDR2 YFSETQ. V was pared by 0 bases and J by 3 bases, with 10 bases between. In DNA, the CDR3 is TGCGCCAGCAGCTTGGTAGGGGATAGCTACAATGAGCAGTTCTTC. This sequence encodes CASSLVGDSYNEQFF.

The genes are TRBV7-7 and TRBJ2-7; D unclear. The V end was cut by 1 base, the J end by 3 bases, with 7 bases between. CDR3 length equals 13 residues. Germline V CDR1 and CDR2: SSHAT, FNYEAQ (reference sequence). This CDR3 is CASSLELHYEQYF. The CDR3 DNA reads TGTGCCAGCAGCTTAGAACTCCACTACGAGCAGTACTTC.

This clone came up once. The chain carries TRBV27 and TRBJ2-7, with D possibly being TRBD1 (6 bases). This CDR3 has 15 residues. CDR1 is MNHEY and CDR2 is SMNVEV in the germline V gene (reference sequence). The V end was cut by 2 bases, the J end by 6 bases, with 17 bases between. The CDR3 loop reads CASSLVRGRKGEQYF. The CDR3 DNA follows: TGTGCCAGCAGTTTAGTCAGGGGACGTAAAGGCGAGCAGTACTTC.

The J gene is TRBJ1-2, the V gene TRBV7-2, with 9 bases lining up with TRBD1. In germline, CDR1 is SGHTA, CDR2 FQGNSA. V was clipped by 6 bases and J by 8 bases; unmatched bases: 10. This CDR3 has 14 residues. This CDR3 reads CASRQGQGRGGYTF. The CDR3 DNA follows: TGTGCCAGCAGACAAGGACAGGGGCGGGGGGGCTACACCTTC.

The J gene is TRBJ2-5, the V gene TRBV11-3; a possible D gene is TRBD2 (6 bases). V gave up 2 bases and J gave up 5 bases, with 9 bases separating them. The CDR3 consists of 13 residues. The V gene's germline CDR1 is SGHNT and CDR2 YENEEA. CDR3 amino acids: CASSLSGGETQYF. CDR3 nucleotides: TGTGCCAGCAGCTTAAGCGGAGGGGAGACCCAGTACTTC.

The chain combines TRBV15 with TRBJ2-5; D is undetermined. Germline V gene lookup returns CDR1 LNHNV and CDR2 YYDKDF (reference sequence). V was pared by 4 bases and J by 4 bases, with 13 bases between. CDR3 size: 14 residues. CDR3 in DNA: TGTGCCACCAGCAAAAGACCGACGGGAGAGACCCAGTACTTC. This translates into CATSKRPTGETQYF.

In DNA form, the CDR3 reads TGTGCCAGCAGCCAACTCCGAGGGCTGGGCACTGAAGCTTTCTTT. This codes for CASSQLRGLGTEAFF. The chain uses TRBV14 and TRBJ1-1; D not certain. V shed 2 bases and J shed 4 bases, with 14 bases lying between them. This CDR3 comprises 15 residues. Germline loops: CDR1 SGHDN, CDR2 FVKESK.

The rearrangement uses TRBV28 and TRBJ1-5; no clear D. Between the trimmed V and J ends, which lost 5 bases and 1 base, there was a span of 12 bases. The CDR3 length is 15 residues. The germline gives CDR1 MDHEN, CDR2 SYDVKM. Written as DNA, the CDR3 is TGTGCCAGCAGTCGAGTAGGAGGGAGCAATCAGCCCCAGCATTTT. This translates into CASSRVGGSNQPQHF.

This sequence joins TRBV15 and TRBJ1-6; D unresolved. Germline V gene data show CDR1 as LNHNV and CDR2 as YYDKDF (reference sequence). The CDR3 loop spans 14 amino acids. Trimming cost V 0 bases and J 8 bases, with 8 bases left between them. The DNA of the CDR3 is TGTGCCACCAGCAGAGATCCGGTTGATTCACCCCTCCACTTT. Residues: CATSRDPVDSPLHF.